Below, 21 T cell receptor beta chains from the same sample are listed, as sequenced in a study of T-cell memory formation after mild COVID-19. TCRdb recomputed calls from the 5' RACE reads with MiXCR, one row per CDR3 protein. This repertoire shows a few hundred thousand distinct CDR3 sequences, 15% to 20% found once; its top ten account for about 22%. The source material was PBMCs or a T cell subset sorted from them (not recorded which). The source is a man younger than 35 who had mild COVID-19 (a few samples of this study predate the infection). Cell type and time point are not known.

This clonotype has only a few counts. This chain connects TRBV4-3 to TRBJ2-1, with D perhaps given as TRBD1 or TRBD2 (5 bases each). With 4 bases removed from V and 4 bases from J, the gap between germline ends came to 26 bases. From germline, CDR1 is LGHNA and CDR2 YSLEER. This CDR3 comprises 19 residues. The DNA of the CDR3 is TGCGCCAGCAGCCGCCCCCGAGCAGGGAGTGGGGTGGGGTACAATGAGCAGTTCTTC. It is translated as CASSRPRAGSGVGYNEQFF.

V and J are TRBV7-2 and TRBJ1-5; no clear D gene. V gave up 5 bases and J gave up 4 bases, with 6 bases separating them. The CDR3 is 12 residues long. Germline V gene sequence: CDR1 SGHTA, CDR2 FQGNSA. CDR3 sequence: CASSPYNQPQHF. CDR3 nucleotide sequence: TGTGCCAGCAGCCCCTATAATCAGCCCCAGCATTTT.

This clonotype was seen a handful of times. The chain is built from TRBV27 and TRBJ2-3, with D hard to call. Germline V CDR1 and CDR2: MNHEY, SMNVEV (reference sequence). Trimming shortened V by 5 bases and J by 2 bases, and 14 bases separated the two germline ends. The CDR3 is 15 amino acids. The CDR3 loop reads CASSTWGSTTDTQYF. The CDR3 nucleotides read TGTGCCAGCAGTACGTGGGGTTCAACCACAGATACGCAGTATTTT.

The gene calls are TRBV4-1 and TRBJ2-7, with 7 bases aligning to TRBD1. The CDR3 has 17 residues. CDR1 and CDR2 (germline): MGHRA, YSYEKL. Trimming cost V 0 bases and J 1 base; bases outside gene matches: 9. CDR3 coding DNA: TGCGCCAGCAGCCAAGACTCGAACCCAGGGGGATCCTACGAGCAGTACGTC. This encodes CASSQDSNPGGSYEQYV.

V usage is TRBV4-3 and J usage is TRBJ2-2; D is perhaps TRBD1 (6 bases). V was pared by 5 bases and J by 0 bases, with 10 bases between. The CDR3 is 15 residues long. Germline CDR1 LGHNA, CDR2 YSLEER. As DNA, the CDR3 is TGCGCCAGCAGCAAAAACAGGGCGAACACCGGGGAGCTGTTTTTT. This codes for CASSKNRANTGELFF.

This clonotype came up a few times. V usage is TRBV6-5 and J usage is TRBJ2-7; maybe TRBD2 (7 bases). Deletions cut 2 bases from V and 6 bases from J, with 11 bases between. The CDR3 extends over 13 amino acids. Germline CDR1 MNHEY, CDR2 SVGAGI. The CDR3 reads CASSYGGAAEQYF. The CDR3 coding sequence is TGTGCCAGCAGTTACGGGGGGGCGGCCGAGCAGTACTTC.

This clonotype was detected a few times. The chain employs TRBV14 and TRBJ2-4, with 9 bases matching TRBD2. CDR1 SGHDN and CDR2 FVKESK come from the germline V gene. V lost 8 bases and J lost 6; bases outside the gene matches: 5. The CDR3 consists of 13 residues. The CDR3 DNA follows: TGTGCCAGCGGAAATAGCGGGGGAAACATTCAGTACTTC. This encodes CASGNSGGNIQYF.

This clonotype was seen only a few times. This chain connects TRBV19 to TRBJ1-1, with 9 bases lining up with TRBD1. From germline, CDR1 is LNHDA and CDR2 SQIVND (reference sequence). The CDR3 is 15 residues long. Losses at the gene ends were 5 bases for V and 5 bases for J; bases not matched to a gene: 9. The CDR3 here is CASSPSGTGRTEAFF. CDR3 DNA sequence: TGTGCCAGTAGTCCTTCCGGGACAGGGCGGACTGAAGCTTTCTTT.

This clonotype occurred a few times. In DNA form, the CDR3 reads TGTGCCATCAGTGCTGCGACAGGGGGAGATGAAGCTTTCTTT. This translates into CAISAATGGDEAFF. The chain recombines TRBV10-3 with TRBJ1-1; TRBD1 matches 9 bases. The CDR3 runs 14 residues. The V gene end was trimmed by 4 bases and the J gene end by 7 bases; junction bases not matched to a gene: 7. The germline gives CDR1 ENHRY, CDR2 SYGVKD.

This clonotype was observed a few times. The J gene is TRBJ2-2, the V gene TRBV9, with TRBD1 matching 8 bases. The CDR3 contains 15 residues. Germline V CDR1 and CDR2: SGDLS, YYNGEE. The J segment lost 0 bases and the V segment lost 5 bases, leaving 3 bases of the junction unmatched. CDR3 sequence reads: CASREQGANTGELFF. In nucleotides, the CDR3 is TGTGCCAGCAGGGAACAGGGGGCGAACACCGGGGAGCTGTTTTTT.

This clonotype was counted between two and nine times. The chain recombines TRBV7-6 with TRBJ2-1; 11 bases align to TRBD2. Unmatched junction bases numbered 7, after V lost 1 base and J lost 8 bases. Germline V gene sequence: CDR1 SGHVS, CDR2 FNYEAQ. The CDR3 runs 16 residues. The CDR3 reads CASSLGTSGRVDEQFF. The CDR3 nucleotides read TGTGCCAGCAGCTTAGGGACTAGCGGGCGTGTCGATGAGCAGTTCTTC.

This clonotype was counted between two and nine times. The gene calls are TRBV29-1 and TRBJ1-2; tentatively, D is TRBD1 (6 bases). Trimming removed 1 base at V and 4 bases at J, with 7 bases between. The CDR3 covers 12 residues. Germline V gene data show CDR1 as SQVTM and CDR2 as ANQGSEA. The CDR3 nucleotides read TGCAGCGTTGAAGTAGGGGGCTATGGCTACACCTTC. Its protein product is CSVEVGGYGYTF. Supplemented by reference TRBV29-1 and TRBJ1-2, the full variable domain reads SAVISQKPSRDICQRGTSLTIQCQVDSQVTMMFWYRQQPGQSLTLIATANQGSEATYESGFVIDKFPISRPNLTFSTLTVSNMSPEDSSIYLCSVEVGGYGYTFGSGTRLTVV.

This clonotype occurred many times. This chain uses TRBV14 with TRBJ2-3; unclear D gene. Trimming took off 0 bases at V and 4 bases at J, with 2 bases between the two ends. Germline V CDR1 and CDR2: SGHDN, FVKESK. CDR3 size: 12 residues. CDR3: CASSQDSDTQYF. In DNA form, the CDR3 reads TGTGCCAGCAGCCAAGACTCAGATACGCAGTATTTT.

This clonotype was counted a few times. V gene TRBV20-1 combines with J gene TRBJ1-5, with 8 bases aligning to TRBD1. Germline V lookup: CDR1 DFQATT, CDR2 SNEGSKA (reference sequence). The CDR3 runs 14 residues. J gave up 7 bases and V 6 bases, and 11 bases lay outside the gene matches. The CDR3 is CSAPDRGKGQPQHF. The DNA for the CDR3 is TGCAGTGCCCCTGACAGGGGAAAAGGCCAGCCCCAGCATTTT.

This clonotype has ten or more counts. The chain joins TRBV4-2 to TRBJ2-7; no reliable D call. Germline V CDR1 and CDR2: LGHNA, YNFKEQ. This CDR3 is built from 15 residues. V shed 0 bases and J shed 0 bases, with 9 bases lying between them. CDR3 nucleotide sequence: TGTGCCAGCAGCCAAGATAACGGGCCCTCCTACGAGCAGTACTTC. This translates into CASSQDNGPSYEQYF.

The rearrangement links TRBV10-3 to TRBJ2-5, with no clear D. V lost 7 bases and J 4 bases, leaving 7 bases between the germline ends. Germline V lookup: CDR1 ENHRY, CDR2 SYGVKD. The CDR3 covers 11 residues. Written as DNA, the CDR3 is TGTGCCATCAAGTCTGGAGAGACCCAGTACTTC. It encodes CAIKSGETQYF.

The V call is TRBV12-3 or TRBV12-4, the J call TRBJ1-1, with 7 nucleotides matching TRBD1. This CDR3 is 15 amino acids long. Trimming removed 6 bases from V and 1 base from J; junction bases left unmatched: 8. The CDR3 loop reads CASRTEQGRNTEAFF. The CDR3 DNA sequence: TGTGCCAGCAGGACAGAACAGGGGCGGAACACTGAAGCTTTCTTT.

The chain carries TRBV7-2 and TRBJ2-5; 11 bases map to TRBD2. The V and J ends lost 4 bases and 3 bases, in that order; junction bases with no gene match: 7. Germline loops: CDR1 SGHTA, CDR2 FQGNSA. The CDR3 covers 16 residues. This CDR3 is CASSSTRGLAEETQYF. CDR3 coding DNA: TGTGCCAGCAGCTCCACACGGGGACTAGCGGAAGAGACCCAGTACTTC.

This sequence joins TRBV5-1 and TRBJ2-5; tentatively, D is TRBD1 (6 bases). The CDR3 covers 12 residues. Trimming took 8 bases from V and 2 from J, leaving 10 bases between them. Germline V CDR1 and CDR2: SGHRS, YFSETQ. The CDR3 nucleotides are TGCGCCAGTGGACAGCCTCAAGAGACCCAGTACTTC. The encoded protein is CASGQPQETQYF. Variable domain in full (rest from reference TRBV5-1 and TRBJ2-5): KAGVTQTPRYLIKTRGQQVTLSCSPISGHRSVSWYQQTPGQGLQFLFEYFSETQRNKGNFPGRFSGRQFSNSRSEMNVSTLELGDSALYLCASGQPQETQYFGPGTRLLVL.

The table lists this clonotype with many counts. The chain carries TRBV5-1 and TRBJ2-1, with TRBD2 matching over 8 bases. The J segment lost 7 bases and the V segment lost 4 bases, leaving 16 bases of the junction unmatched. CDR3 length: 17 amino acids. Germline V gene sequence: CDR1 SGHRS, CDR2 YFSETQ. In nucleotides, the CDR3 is TGCGCCAGCAGCAATCTCGGAAGCAGAGCGGGGGCTAATGAGCAGTTCTTC. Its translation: CASSNLGSRAGANEQFF.

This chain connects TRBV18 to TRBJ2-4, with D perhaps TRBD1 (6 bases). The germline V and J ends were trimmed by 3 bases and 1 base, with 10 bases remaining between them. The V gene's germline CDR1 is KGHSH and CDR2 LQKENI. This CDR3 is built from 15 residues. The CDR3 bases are TGTGCCAGCTCACCGACAGGCTGGGCCAAAAACATTCAGTACTTC. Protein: CASSPTGWAKNIQYF.